The clone carrying this T cell receptor (beta chain) came up a few times. Its antigen is not known. Since a much larger clone is just one base distant, this may be a read error. Since no conserved phenylalanine or tryptophan closes the CDR3, a read error is the likely cause. This sample was included in a study of CD8+CD57+ T cells in acquired aplastic anemia. Looking at the study overall: The study obtained an average of around 3.4 ug of DNA from sorted CD4+ and CD8+ cells. Healthy donors averaged approximately 9.9 million reads for CD4+ cells.

The study's findings and limits: A significant difference in CD8+ Simpson's diversity between patients and controls was not found. A set of roughly 27 CD8+ CDR3 sequences was shared between patients and controls, and these sequences appeared highly expressed in patients.

Germline V gene sequence: CDR1 DFQATT, CDR2 SNEGSKA (reference sequence). J lost 3 bases, V lost 5 bases, and 10 bases had no gene match. The length of the CDR3 is 16 residues. Genomic DNA served as template for TCR beta VDJ and CDR3 profiling. In TCRdb, the reads were re-called with MiXCR into one record per CDR3 protein. The sample has some 140,000 distinct CDR3 sequences; 41% are singletons. The chain carries TRBV20-1 and TRBJ2-2; 9 bases match TRBD1. Source material: sorted CD4+, CD8+, or CD8+CD57+ T cells (not recorded which) from PBMCs. The source of this sequence is a human donor in good health, serving as a control. In DNA, the CDR3 is TGCAGTGCTTACGGACAGGGGCCACTAGACACCGGGGAGCTGTTTTCT. Translated: CSAYGQGPLDTGELFS.